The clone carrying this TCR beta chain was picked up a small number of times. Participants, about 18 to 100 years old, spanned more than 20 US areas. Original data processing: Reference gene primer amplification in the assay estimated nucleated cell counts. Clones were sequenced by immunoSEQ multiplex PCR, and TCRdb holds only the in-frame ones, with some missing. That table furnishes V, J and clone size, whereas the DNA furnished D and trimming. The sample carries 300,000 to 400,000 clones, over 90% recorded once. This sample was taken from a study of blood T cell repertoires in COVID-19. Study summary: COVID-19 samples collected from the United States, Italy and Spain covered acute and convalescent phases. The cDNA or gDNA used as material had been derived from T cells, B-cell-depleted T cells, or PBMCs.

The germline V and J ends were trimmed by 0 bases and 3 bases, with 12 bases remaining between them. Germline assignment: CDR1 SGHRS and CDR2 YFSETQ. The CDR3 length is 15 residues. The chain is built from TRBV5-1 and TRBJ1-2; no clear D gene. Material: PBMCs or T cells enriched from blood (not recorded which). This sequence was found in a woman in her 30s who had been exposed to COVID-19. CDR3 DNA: TGCGCCAGCAGCTTGGCCGGGAGATGGGACTATGGCTACACCTTC. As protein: CASSLAGRWDYGYTF.